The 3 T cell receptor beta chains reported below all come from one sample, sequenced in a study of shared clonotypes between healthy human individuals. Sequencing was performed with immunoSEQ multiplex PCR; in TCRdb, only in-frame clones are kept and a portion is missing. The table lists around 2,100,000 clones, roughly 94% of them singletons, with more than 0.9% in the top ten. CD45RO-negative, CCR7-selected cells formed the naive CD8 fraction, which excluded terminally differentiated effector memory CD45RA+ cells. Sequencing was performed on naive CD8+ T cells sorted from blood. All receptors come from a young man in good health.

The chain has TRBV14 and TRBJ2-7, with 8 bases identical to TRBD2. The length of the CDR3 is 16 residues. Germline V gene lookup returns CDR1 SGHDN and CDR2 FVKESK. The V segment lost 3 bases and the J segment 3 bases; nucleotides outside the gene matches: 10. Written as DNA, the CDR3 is TGTGCCAGCAGCCACCCCTCCGAGAGCGGGAGCTACGAGCAGTACTTC. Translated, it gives CASSHPSESGSYEQYF. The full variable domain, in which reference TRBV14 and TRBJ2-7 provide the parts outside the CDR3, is EAGVTQFPSHSVIEKGQTVTLRCDPISGHDNLYWYRRVMGKEIKFLLHFVKESKQDESGMPNNRFLAERTGGTYSTLKVQPAELEDSGVYFCASSHPSESGSYEQYFGPGTRLTVT.

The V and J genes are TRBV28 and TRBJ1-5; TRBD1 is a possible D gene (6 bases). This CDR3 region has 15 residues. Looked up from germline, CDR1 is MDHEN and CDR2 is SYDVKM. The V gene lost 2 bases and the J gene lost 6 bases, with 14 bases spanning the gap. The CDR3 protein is CASSLKGVTPQPQHF. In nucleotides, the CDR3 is TGTGCCAGCAGTTTAAAGGGGGTGACCCCTCAGCCCCAGCATTTT.

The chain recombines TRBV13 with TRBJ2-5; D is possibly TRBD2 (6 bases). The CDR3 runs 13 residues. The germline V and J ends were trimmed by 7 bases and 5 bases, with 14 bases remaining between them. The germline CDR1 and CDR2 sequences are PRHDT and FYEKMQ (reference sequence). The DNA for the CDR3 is TGTGCCAGCACCTCGGGCGGGGCGGAGACCCAGTACTTC. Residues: CASTSGGAETQYF. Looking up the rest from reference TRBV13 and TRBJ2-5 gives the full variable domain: AAGVIQSPRHLIKEKRETATLKCYPIPRHDTVYWYQQGPGQDPQFLISFYEKMQSDKGSIPDRFSAQQFSDYHSELNMSSLELGDSALYFCASTSGGAETQYFGPGTRLLVL.